The 32 T cell receptor beta chains below all came from one sample that was sequenced in a study of glioma-infiltrating T cells after dendritic cell vaccination. The table came from immunoSEQ multiplex PCR; TCRdb's copy has only in-frame clones and leaves some out. The sample records 75,000 to 95,000 clones, 70% to 90% being singletons. Noted time point: after dendritic cell vaccination, including at tumor progression/relapse. The sequences come from blood, collected after dendritic cell vaccination. The receptors come from a human donor with glioblastoma.

The sample holds one count of this clone. The J gene is TRBJ2-2, the V gene TRBV9, with 13 nucleotides matching TRBD2. The CDR3 is 17 amino acids. Germline CDR1 SGDLS, CDR2 YYNGEE. V shed 9 bases, J shed 2 bases, and the junction held 10 bases outside the gene matches. The CDR3, as DNA: TGTGCCAAATCAGGGTGGACTAGCGGGAGCAACACCGGGGAGCTGTTTTTT. Translated, it gives CAKSGWTSGSNTGELFF.

Here the CDR3 reads CASRLGQAPNNEQFF. The CDR3 region has the DNA TGTGCCAGCAGATTAGGACAGGCTCCCAACAATGAGCAGTTCTTC. The chain is built from TRBV27 and TRBJ2-1; 7 positions match TRBD1. The germline gives CDR1 MNHEY, CDR2 SMNVEV (reference sequence). V shed 6 bases and J 5 bases; nucleotides not matched to a gene: 10. The CDR3 spans 15 residues.

This clone has a single count. The chain joins TRBV4-2 to TRBJ2-1; D is undetermined. The V gene's germline CDR1 is LGHNA and CDR2 YNFKEQ. The CDR3 spans 14 residues. Trimming took 0 bases from V and 10 from J, leaving 13 bases between them. The chain's CDR3 is CASSQDPTNPEQFF. CDR3 nucleotide sequence: TGTGCCAGCAGCCAAGACCCTACTAACCCGGAGCAGTTCTTC.

The V and J genes are TRBV11-2 and TRBJ1-5, with 12 bases matching TRBD1. The CDR3 consists of 15 residues. In germline, CDR1 is SGHAT, CDR2 FQNNGV. After removal of 6 bases from V and 7 bases from J, the junction contained 7 bases not matched to a gene. As DNA, the CDR3 is TGTGCCAGCAGAAAGGGACAGGGGGCGAGGCAGCCCCAGCATTTT. Translated: CASRKGQGARQPQHF.

Remarks on this clone: This sample includes further DNA sequences coding for the same CDR3. The rearrangement uses TRBV7-2 and TRBJ1-4, with a possible D match to TRBD1 (5 bases). Per germline, CDR1 SGHTA and CDR2 FQGNSA. The CDR3 covers 14 residues. V lost 6 bases to trimming and J lost 8 bases, with 16 bases between them. The CDR3 DNA sequence: TGTGCCAGCAGGCGGGGCTCCACCCGGGAAAAACTGTTTTTT. Translated: CASRRGSTREKLFF. Complete variable domain (other parts from reference TRBV7-2 and TRBJ1-4): GAGVSQSPSNKVTEKGKDVELRCDPISGHTALYWYRQSLGQGLEFLIYFQGNSAPDKSGLPSDRFSAERTGGSVSTLTIQRTQQEDSAVYLCASRRGSTREKLFFGSGTQLSVL.

V usage is TRBV9 and J usage is TRBJ1-1, with D perhaps matching TRBD1 (5 bases). Germline CDR1 reads SGDLS; CDR2 reads YYNGEE. Trimming shortened V by 3 bases and J by 2 bases, and 11 bases separated the two germline ends. This CDR3 is built from 14 residues. DNA of the CDR3: TGTGCCAGCAGCGGACAGACCGGTAACACTGAAGCTTTCTTT. Its protein product is CASSGQTGNTEAFF.

The rearrangement joins TRBV5-1 to TRBJ2-3, with 13 nucleotides matching TRBD2. The CDR3 runs 17 residues. The V gene end was trimmed by 4 bases and the J gene end by 2 bases; junction bases not matched to a gene: 7. Germline V gene lookup returns CDR1 SGHRS and CDR2 YFSETQ. CDR3: CASSDAGTSGATDTQYF. The CDR3 DNA reads TGCGCCAGCAGCGACGCCGGGACTAGCGGGGCCACAGATACGCAGTATTTT.

The V call is TRBV10-3, the J call TRBJ2-3; 7 bases map to TRBD2. J was trimmed by 1 base and V by 3 bases; bases with no gene match: 7. This CDR3 spans 16 amino acids. Germline CDR1 ENHRY, CDR2 SYGVKD. This chain's CDR3 is CAISDTGRAGTDTQYF. The CDR3, as DNA: TGTGCCATCAGTGACACGGGGAGGGCCGGCACAGATACGCAGTATTTT.

The V and J genes are TRBV4-1 and TRBJ2-3, with 9 bases fitting TRBD1. The CDR3 extends over 16 amino acids. Germline CDR1 MGHRA, CDR2 YSYEKL. The V segment lost 4 bases and the J segment 1 base; nucleotides outside the gene matches: 6. This chain's CDR3 is CASSPSRTGGTDTQYF. The CDR3, as DNA: TGCGCCAGCAGCCCGTCGCGGACAGGGGGCACAGATACGCAGTATTTT.

A few counts support this clone. This chain's CDR3 is CASSLGDSTYEQYF. CDR3 coding DNA: TGTGCCAGCAGCTTAGGTGACAGCACCTACGAGCAGTACTTC. The V and J genes are TRBV11-1 and TRBJ2-7; weak D call: TRBD1 (5 bases). CDR1 is SGHAT and CDR2 is FQDESV in the germline V gene (reference sequence). The V end was cut by 1 base, the J end by 2 bases, with 9 bases between. CDR3 length: 14 amino acids.

The V and J genes are TRBV6-5 and TRBJ2-5; D is perhaps TRBD1 (5 bases). V shed 7 bases and J shed 5 bases, with 8 bases lying between them. This CDR3 contains 11 residues. Germline lookup yields CDR1 MNHEY and CDR2 SVGAGI. The CDR3 sequence is CASTNRETQYF. The CDR3 DNA follows: TGTGCCAGCACGAACAGGGAGACCCAGTACTTC.

The chain employs TRBV5-5 and TRBJ1-2; possible D gene TRBD1, 5 bases. From germline, CDR1 is SGHKS and CDR2 YYEKEE (reference sequence). V was pared by 4 bases and J by 5 bases, with 15 bases between. CDR3 length: 14 amino acids. CDR3 nucleotides: TGTGCCAGCAGCCCAGGGCCCGGGAGGTATGGCTACACCTTC. It codes for CASSPGPGRYGYTF.

The chain carries TRBV7-3 and TRBJ1-2; 9 positions agree with TRBD1. V shed 5 bases, J shed 3 bases, and the junction held 7 bases outside the gene matches. The CDR3 has 15 amino acids. The germline CDR1 and CDR2 sequences are SGHTA and FQGTGA. CDR3 sequence (DNA): TGTGCCAGCAGCGTACAGGGGGCCGGAGACTATGGCTACACCTTC. It is translated as CASSVQGAGDYGYTF.

This chain connects TRBV5-1 to TRBJ2-5; D is possibly TRBD2 (6 bases). V dropped 2 bases and J dropped 3 bases, with 17 bases sitting between them. Germline CDR1 and CDR2: SGHRS and YFSETQ. CDR3 length: 16 amino acids. The CDR3 here is CASSLSRAAGKETQYF. DNA of the CDR3: TGCGCCAGCAGCTTATCTCGTGCGGCGGGGAAAGAGACCCAGTACTTC.

The chain joins TRBV2 to TRBJ2-7; 7 positions agree with TRBD2. The CDR3 contains 11 residues. CDR1 is SNHLY and CDR2 is FYNNEI in the germline V gene. V lost 8 bases, J lost 7 bases, and 5 bases stayed unmatched. As DNA, the CDR3 is TGTGCCAGCCTCCTGGGAGGGGAGCAGTACTTC. Amino acids: CASLLGGEQYF.

The table lists this clone with a count of one. The J gene is TRBJ2-1, the V gene TRBV5-1; TRBD2 agrees at 7 bases. This CDR3 has 17 residues. V gave up 4 bases and J gave up 0 bases; unmatched junction bases: 10. CDR1 is SGHRS and CDR2 is YFSETQ in the germline V gene. CDR3 sequence reads: CASSPYLAANSYNEQFF. CDR3 DNA: TGCGCCAGCAGCCCCTATCTAGCGGCAAACTCCTACAATGAGCAGTTCTTC.

The genes are TRBV14 and TRBJ1-2; weak D call: TRBD1 (5 bases). This CDR3 is 15 amino acids long. Trimming removed 1 base at V and 2 bases at J, with 11 bases between. Germline V CDR1 and CDR2: SGHDN, FVKESK. CDR3 sequence (DNA): TGTGCCAGCAGCCAAGGGGGGGGTTGGAACTATGGCTACACCTTC. Translation: CASSQGGGWNYGYTF.

The chain links TRBV5-6 to TRBJ1-1, with 7 bases aligning to TRBD1. The germline V gene has CDR1 SGHDT and CDR2 YYEEEE. V lost 7 bases to trimming and J lost 0 bases; unmatched junction nucleotides: 6. CDR3 size: 14 residues. This CDR3 is CASVRQGVNTEAFF. DNA for the CDR3: TGTGCCAGCGTCCGACAGGGAGTGAACACTGAAGCTTTCTTT.

The chain combines TRBV2 with TRBJ2-2; 9 bases fit TRBD2. With 7 bases clipped from V and 1 base from J, the junction kept 4 bases outside the gene matches. The CDR3 consists of 15 residues. The germline V gene encodes CDR1 SNHLY and CDR2 FYNNEI. CDR3: CASNSGSWNTGELFF. For the CDR3, the DNA is TGTGCCAGCAATAGCGGGAGTTGGAACACCGGGGAGCTGTTTTTT.

The CDR3 loop is CASSLVRGEQYF. The CDR3 DNA follows: TGTGCCAGCAGCTTAGTTAGGGGCGAGCAGTACTTC. V usage is TRBV7-9 and J usage is TRBJ2-7; tentatively, D is TRBD1 (5 bases). This CDR3 has 12 residues. Germline-derived CDR1 and CDR2 are SEHNR and FQNEAQ (reference sequence). Trimming took off 1 base at V and 6 bases at J, with 7 bases between the two ends.

The rearrangement links TRBV28 to TRBJ1-5; 11 bases agree with TRBD1. The CDR3 consists of 13 residues. V lost 6 bases and J lost 7; bases outside the gene matches: 2. Looked up from germline, CDR1 is MDHEN and CDR2 is SYDVKM. The CDR3 DNA reads TGTGCCAGCAGCGGACAGGGGGCACAGCCCCAGCATTTT. Its translation: CASSGQGAQPQHF.

The chain joins TRBV25-1 to TRBJ2-5; D might be TRBD2 (5 bases). V gave up 6 bases and J gave up 1 base, with 12 bases separating them. The CDR3 is 14 residues long. The germline gives CDR1 MGHDK, CDR2 SYGVNS. The CDR3 loop reads CASSEGVIQETQYF. In DNA, the CDR3 is TGTGCCAGCAGCGAGGGAGTCATCCAAGAGACCCAGTACTTC.

This chain connects TRBV19 to TRBJ2-3; the match to TRBD2 covers 9 bases. With V trimmed by 6 bases and J by 2 bases, 9 bases remained unmatched. The CDR3 loop spans 16 amino acids. Germline V gives CDR1 LNHDA, CDR2 SQIVND (reference sequence). CDR3 in amino acids: CASRSSGVYFTDTQYF. Written as DNA, the CDR3 is TGTGCCAGTAGGTCTAGCGGGGTCTACTTCACAGATACGCAGTATTTT.

The chain recombines TRBV19 with TRBJ2-3; 10 nucleotides line up with TRBD1. This CDR3 is 16 amino acids long. J gave up 5 bases and V 6 bases, and 11 bases lay outside the gene matches. In germline, CDR1 is LNHDA, CDR2 SQIVND (reference sequence). The CDR3 DNA sequence: TGTGCCAGTAGCTACTCCCGGGACAGGGGAGGAGATACGCAGTATTTT. Translation: CASSYSRDRGGDTQYF.

This chain links TRBV5-8 with TRBJ2-7; 8 bases match TRBD2. J gave up 3 bases and V 5 bases, and 10 bases lay outside the gene matches. CDR3 length: 15 residues. CDR1 is SGHTS, CDR2 YDEGEE, per germline. The CDR3 here is CASRRTSGLFYEQYV. CDR3 sequence (DNA): TGTGCCAGCAGACGTACTAGCGGACTTTTCTACGAGCAGTACGTC.

The chain combines TRBV6-5 with TRBJ1-5; no clear D. V lost 0 bases and J 3 bases, leaving 9 bases between the germline ends. The CDR3 runs to 15 residues. Germline CDR1 MNHEY, CDR2 SVGAGI. The CDR3 is CASSYSRGNNQPQHF. For the CDR3, the DNA is TGTGCCAGCAGTTACTCAAGAGGTAACAATCAGCCCCAGCATTTT.

This clone was observed a handful of times. The genes are TRBV4-1 and TRBJ1-5, with TRBD1 matching 7 bases. Germline trimming cut 3 bases from V and 6 bases from J; bases unmatched to any gene: 8. CDR1 is MGHRA, CDR2 YSYEKL, per germline. The CDR3 length is 15 residues. This CDR3 is CASSHTDRQGQPQHF. CDR3 nucleotides: TGCGCCAGCAGCCATACCGACCGACAGGGTCAGCCCCAGCATTTT.

The chain links TRBV5-4 to TRBJ2-1; D is ambiguous. This CDR3 region has 16 residues. Between the trimmed V and J ends, which lost 2 bases and 6 bases, there was a span of 18 bases. Per germline, CDR1 SGHNT and CDR2 YYREEE (reference sequence). CDR3 in amino acids: CASSLEAANAVNEQFF. In DNA form, the CDR3 reads TGTGCCAGCAGCTTAGAGGCGGCTAATGCCGTCAATGAGCAGTTCTTC.

The chain employs TRBV18 and TRBJ2-3; D perhaps matches TRBD1 (6 bases). The germline CDR1 and CDR2 sequences are KGHSH and LQKENI. V was shortened by 4 bases and J by 2 bases, with 13 bases between the two germline ends. The CDR3 runs 15 residues. In nucleotides, the CDR3 is TGTGCCAGCTCACTTGCCGGGACAAACACAGATACGCAGTATTTT. It specifies CASSLAGTNTDTQYF.

This sequence joins TRBV18 and TRBJ2-7; a weak D match, TRBD1 (5 bases). The V end was cut by 4 bases, the J end by 2 bases, with 9 bases between. Germline V gene sequence: CDR1 KGHSH, CDR2 LQKENI. This CDR3 is built from 13 residues. CDR3 in amino acids: CASSQGQTYEQYV. The CDR3 nucleotides read TGTGCCAGCTCACAGGGGCAAACCTACGAGCAGTACGTC.

The CDR3 region is CAISRDRVIETQYF. The CDR3 region has the DNA TGTGCCATCAGCCGGGACAGGGTAATAGAGACCCAGTACTTC. The J gene is TRBJ2-5, the V gene TRBV10-3, with 9 bases that match TRBD1. Germline lookup yields CDR1 ENHRY and CDR2 SYGVKD. The CDR3 runs to 14 residues. V lost 6 bases and J lost 4; bases outside the gene matches: 6.

The rearrangement uses TRBV7-3 and TRBJ2-1; D might be TRBD1 (5 bases). The CDR3 spans 16 residues. The V gene's germline CDR1 is SGHTA and CDR2 FQGTGA. V was pared by 2 bases and J by 2 bases, with 13 bases between. The CDR3 region has the DNA TGTGCCAGCAGCTTAGAGGCAGGGTTCGCCTACAATGAGCAGTTCTTC. Protein sequence: CASSLEAGFAYNEQFF.